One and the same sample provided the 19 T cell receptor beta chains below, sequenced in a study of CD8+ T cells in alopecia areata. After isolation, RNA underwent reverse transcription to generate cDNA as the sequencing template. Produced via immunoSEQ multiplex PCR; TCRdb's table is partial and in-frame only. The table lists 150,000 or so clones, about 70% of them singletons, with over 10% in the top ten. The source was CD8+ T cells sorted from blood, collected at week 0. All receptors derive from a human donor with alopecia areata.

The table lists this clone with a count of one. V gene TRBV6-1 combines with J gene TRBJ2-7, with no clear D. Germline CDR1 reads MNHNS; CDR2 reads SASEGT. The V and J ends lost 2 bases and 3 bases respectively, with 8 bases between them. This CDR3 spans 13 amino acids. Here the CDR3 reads CASSERVVYEQYF. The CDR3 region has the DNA TGTGCCAGCAGTGAACGGGTGGTCTACGAGCAGTACTTC.

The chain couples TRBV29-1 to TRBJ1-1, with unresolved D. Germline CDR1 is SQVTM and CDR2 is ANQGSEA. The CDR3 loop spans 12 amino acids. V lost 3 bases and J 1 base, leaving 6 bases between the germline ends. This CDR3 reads CSVDFGNTEAFF. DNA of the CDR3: TGCAGCGTTGATTTTGGGAACACTGAAGCTTTCTTT. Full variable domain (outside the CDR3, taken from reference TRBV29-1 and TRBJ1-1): SAVISQKPSRDICQRGTSLTIQCQVDSQVTMMFWYRQQPGQSLTLIATANQGSEATYESGFVIDKFPISRPNLTFSTLTVSNMSPEDSSIYLCSVDFGNTEAFFGQGTRLTVV.

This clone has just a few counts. The CDR3 DNA reads as TGTGCCAGCAGCCCGGGGGGCTATGGCTACACCTTC. Amino acids: CASSPGGYGYTF. The V call is TRBV14, the J call TRBJ1-2; TRBD1 might be the D (5 bases). Trimming cost V 4 bases and J 4 bases, with 7 bases left between them. Germline V gene sequence: CDR1 SGHDN, CDR2 FVKESK. The CDR3 totals 12 residues. Variable domain in full (rest from reference TRBV14 and TRBJ1-2): EAGVTQFPSHSVIEKGQTVTLRCDPISGHDNLYWYRRVMGKEIKFLLHFVKESKQDESGMPNNRFLAERTGGTYSTLKVQPAELEDSGVYFCASSPGGYGYTFGSGTRLTVV.

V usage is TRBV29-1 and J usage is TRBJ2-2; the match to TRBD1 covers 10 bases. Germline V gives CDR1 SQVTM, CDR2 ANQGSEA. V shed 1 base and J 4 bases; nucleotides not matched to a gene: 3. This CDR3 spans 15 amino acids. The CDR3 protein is CSVEGGQGGTGELFF. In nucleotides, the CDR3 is TGCAGCGTTGAAGGTGGACAGGGGGGCACCGGGGAGCTGTTTTTT.

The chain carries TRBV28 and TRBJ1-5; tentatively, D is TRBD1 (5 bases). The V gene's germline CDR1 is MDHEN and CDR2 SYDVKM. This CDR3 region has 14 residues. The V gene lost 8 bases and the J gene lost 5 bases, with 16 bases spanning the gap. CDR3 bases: TGTGCCAGCCGCGCAGGGACCATGTATCAGCCCCAGCATTTT. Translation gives CASRAGTMYQPQHF.

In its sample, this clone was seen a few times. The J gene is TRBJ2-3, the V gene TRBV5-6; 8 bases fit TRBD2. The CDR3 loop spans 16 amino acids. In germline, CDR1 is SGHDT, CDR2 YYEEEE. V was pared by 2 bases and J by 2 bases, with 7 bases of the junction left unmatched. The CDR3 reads CASSFQTSELTDTQYF. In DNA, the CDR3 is TGTGCCAGCAGCTTCCAGACTAGCGAGCTCACAGATACGCAGTATTTT.

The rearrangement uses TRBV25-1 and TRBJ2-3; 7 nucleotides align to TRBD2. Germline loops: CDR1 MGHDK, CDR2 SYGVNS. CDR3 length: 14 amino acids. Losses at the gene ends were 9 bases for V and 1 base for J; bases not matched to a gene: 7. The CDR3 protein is CASGWAGGTDTQYF. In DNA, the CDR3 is TGTGCCAGTGGGTGGGCGGGGGGCACAGATACGCAGTATTTT.

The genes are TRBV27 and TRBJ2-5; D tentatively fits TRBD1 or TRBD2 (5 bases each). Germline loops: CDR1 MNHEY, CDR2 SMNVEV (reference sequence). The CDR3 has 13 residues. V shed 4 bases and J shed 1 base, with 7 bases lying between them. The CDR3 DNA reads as TGTGCCAGCAGTTCGGGGCTCCAAGAGACCCAGTACTTC. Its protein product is CASSSGLQETQYF.

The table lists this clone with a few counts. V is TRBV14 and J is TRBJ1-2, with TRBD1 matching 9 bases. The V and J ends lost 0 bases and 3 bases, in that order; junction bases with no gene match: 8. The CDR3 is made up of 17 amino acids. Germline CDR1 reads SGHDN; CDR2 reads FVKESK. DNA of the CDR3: TGTGCCAGCAGCCAAGACCGGACAGGGGATCGCGACTATGGCTACACCTTC. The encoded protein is CASSQDRTGDRDYGYTF.

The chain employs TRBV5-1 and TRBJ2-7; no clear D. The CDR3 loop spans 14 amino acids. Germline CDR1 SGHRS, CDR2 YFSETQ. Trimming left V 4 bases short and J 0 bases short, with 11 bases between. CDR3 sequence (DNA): TGCGCCAGCAGCCAGGTGGAAAGCTCCTACGAGCAGTACTTC. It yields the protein CASSQVESSYEQYF.

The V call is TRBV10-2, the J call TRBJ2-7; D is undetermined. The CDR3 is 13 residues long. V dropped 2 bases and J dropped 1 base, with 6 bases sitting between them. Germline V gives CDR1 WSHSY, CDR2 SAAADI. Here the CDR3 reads CASSEVQSYEQYF. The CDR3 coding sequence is TGCGCCAGCAGTGAGGTACAGTCCTACGAGCAGTACTTC.

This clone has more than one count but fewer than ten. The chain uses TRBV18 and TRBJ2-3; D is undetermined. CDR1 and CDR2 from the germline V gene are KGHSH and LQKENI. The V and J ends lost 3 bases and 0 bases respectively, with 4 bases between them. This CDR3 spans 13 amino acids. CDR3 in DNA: TGTGCCAGCTCACCCCTAAGCACAGATACGCAGTATTTT. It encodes CASSPLSTDTQYF.

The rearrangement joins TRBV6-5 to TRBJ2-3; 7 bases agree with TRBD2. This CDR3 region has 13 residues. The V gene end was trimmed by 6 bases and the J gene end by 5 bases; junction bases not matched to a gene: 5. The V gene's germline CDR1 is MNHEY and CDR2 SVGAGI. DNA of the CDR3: TGTGCCAGCAGGAGTTGGGAGGGAGATACGCAGTATTTT. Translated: CASRSWEGDTQYF.

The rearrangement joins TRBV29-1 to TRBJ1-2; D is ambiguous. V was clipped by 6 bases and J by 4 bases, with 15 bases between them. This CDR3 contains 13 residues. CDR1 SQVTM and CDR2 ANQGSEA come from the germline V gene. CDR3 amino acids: CSVVQSLSYGYTF. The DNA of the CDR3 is TGCAGCGTCGTCCAGTCCCTCAGCTATGGCTACACCTTC.

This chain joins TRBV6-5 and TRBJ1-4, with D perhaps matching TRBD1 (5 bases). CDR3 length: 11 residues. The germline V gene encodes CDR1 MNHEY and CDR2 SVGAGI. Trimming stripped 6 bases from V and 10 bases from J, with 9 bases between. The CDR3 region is CASRTGGKLFF. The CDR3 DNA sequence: TGTGCCAGCAGAACTGGGGGAAAACTGTTTTTT.

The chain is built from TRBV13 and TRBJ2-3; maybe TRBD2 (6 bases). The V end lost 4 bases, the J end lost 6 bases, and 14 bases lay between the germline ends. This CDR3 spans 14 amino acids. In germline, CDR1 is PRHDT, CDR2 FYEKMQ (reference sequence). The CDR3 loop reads CASSSRLGRDTQYF. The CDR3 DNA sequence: TGTGCCAGCAGCTCGAGACTGGGGAGGGATACGCAGTATTTT.

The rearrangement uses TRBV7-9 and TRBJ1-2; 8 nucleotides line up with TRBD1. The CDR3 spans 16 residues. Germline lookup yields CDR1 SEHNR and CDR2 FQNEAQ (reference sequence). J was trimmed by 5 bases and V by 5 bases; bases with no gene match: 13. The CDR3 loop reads CASSGQGESGVYGYTF. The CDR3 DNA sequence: TGTGCCAGCAGCGGACAGGGAGAATCTGGGGTTTATGGCTACACCTTC. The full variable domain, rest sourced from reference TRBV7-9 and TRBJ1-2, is DTGVSQNPRHKITKRGQNVTFRCDPISEHNRLYWYRQTLGQGPEFLTYFQNEAQLEKSRLLSDRFSAERPKGSFSTLEIQRTEQGDSAMYLCASSGQGESGVYGYTFGSGTRLTVV.

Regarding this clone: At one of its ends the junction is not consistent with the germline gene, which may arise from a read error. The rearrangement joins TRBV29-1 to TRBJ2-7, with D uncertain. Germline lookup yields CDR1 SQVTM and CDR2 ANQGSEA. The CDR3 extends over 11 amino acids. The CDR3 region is CSLELAYEQYF. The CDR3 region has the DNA TGCAGCCTTGAGTTGGCCTACGAGCAGTACTTC.

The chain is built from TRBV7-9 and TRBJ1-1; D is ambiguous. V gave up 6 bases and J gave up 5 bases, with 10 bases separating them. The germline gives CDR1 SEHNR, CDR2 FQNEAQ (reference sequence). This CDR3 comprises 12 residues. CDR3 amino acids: CASSHGRTEAFF. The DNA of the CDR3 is TGTGCCAGCAGTCACGGACGTACTGAAGCTTTCTTT.